These 30 T cell receptor beta chains originate from one sample sequenced in a study of Graves' ophthalmopathy and Graves' hyperthyroidism. Amplification from RNA transcripts yielded the TCR beta CDR3 regions. Second-round multiplex PCR came after a first-round RT-PCR that employed HTBI primers. Each CDR3 protein gets one entry after TCRdb re-called the multiplex PCR reads with MiXCR. The sample yields around 1.1 million distinct CDR3 sequences, less than 45% seen once. Sequencing was performed on peripheral blood or thyroid tissue (not recorded which). These receptors came from an adult man with Graves' hyperthyroidism.

This chain links TRBV28 with TRBJ1-4; D is unresolved. V lost 4 bases, J lost 5 bases, and 11 bases lay in between. In germline, CDR1 is MDHEN, CDR2 SYDVKM. The CDR3 extends over 14 amino acids. CDR3 in amino acids: CASSSQQPNEKLFF. CDR3 bases: TGTGCCAGCAGTTCCCAACAGCCCAATGAAAAACTGTTTTTT.

This clonotype was seen ten or more times. CDR3: CSASAHGLGTGELFF. CDR3 DNA: TGCAGTGCTAGCGCGCACGGCCTGGGCACCGGGGAGCTGTTTTTT. The chain couples TRBV20-1 to TRBJ2-2, with unresolved D. Trimming removed 3 bases from V and 4 bases from J, with 15 bases in between. This CDR3 is built from 15 residues. CDR1 DFQATT and CDR2 SNEGSKA come from the germline V gene (reference sequence).

V and J are TRBV11-1 and TRBJ2-7; the D gene is possibly TRBD2 (6 bases). Germline V gives CDR1 SGHAT, CDR2 FQDESV (reference sequence). The CDR3 covers 14 residues. V gave up 5 bases and J gave up 5 bases, with 16 bases separating them. CDR3 loop: CASSHRLGRDEQYF. In nucleotides, the CDR3 is TGTGCCAGCAGCCACCGACTAGGCAGGGACGAGCAGTACTTC.

This clonotype was recorded many times. The chain has TRBV11-2 and TRBJ1-1; D gene unclear. Between the trimmed V and J ends, which lost 5 bases and 7 bases, there was a span of 8 bases. The CDR3 totals 11 residues. Germline CDR1 is SGHAT and CDR2 is FQNNGV. DNA for the CDR3: TGTGCCAGCAGCAGAACAAGTGAAGCTTTCTTT. The encoded protein is CASSRTSEAFF. Filled out from reference TRBV11-2 and TRBJ1-1, the complete variable domain reads EAGVAQSPRYKIIEKRQSVAFWCNPISGHATLYWYQQILGQGPKLLIQFQNNGVVDDSQLPKDRFSAERLKGVDSTLKIQPAKLEDSAVYLCASSRTSEAFFGQGTRLTVV.

This clonotype was counted only a few times. The rearrangement links TRBV30 to TRBJ1-1; 9 bases line up with TRBD1. The V gene's germline CDR1 is GTSNPN and CDR2 SVGIG (reference sequence). V trimming: 3 bases; J trimming: 3 bases; junction bases outside the gene matches: 8. The CDR3 is 15 residues long. The CDR3, as DNA: TGTGCCTGGAGGGACCCCGGACAGGGGTACACTGAAGCTTTCTTT. It is translated as CAWRDPGQGYTEAFF.

The chain employs TRBV9 and TRBJ2-3; TRBD2 agrees at 10 bases. The germline gives CDR1 SGDLS, CDR2 YYNGEE. The CDR3 has 15 residues. The V segment lost 1 base and the J segment 6 bases; nucleotides outside the gene matches: 5. This CDR3 reads CASSVTLAGVDTQYF. DNA for the CDR3: TGTGCCAGCAGCGTAACTCTAGCGGGAGTTGATACGCAGTATTTT. The full variable domain, rest sourced from reference TRBV9 and TRBJ2-3, is DSGVTQTPKHLITATGQRVTLRCSPRSGDLSVYWYQQSLDQGLQFLIQYYNGEERAKGNILERFSAQQFPDLHSELNLSSLELGDSALYFCASSVTLAGVDTQYFGPGTRLTVL.

The V and J genes are TRBV25-1 and TRBJ2-5; 7 bases align to TRBD1. CDR3 length: 14 residues. Losses at the gene ends were 4 bases for V and 5 bases for J; bases not matched to a gene: 7. Germline V gives CDR1 MGHDK, CDR2 SYGVNS. CDR3 bases: TGTGCCAGCAGTGTTCCGGGACAGCGGGAGACCCAGTACTTC. Its protein is CASSVPGQRETQYF. Complete variable domain (other parts from reference TRBV25-1 and TRBJ2-5): EADIYQTPRYLVIGTGKKITLECSQTMGHDKMYWYQQDPGMELHLIHYSYGVNSTEKGDLSSESTVSRIRTEHFPLTLESARPSHTSQYLCASSVPGQRETQYFGPGTRLLVL.

This clonotype was detected a few times. The gene calls are TRBV20-1 and TRBJ2-5; a possible D gene is TRBD1 (5 bases). The CDR3 is 14 amino acids. V was shortened by 1 base and J by 9 bases, with 18 bases between the two germline ends. Germline V gene data show CDR1 as DFQATT and CDR2 as SNEGSKA (reference sequence). The CDR3 loop is CSARGGPTGEAQYF. CDR3 nucleotide sequence: TGCAGTGCTAGAGGAGGTCCCACAGGCGAGGCCCAGTACTTC.

This clonotype was observed many times. J is TRBJ1-1 and V is TRBV10-3, with TRBD1 matching 8 bases. This CDR3 region has 16 residues. CDR1 and CDR2 from the germline V gene are ENHRY and SYGVKD. Losses at the gene ends were 1 base for V and 3 bases for J; bases not matched to a gene: 7. Here the CDR3 DNA reads TGTGCCATCAGTGAGTTATGGACAGGGTCACACACTGAAGCTTTCTTT. The encoded protein is CAISELWTGSHTEAFF.

This clonotype has a single count. This rearrangement joins TRBV25-1 to TRBJ1-4, with 9 bases aligning to TRBD1. The germline CDR1 and CDR2 sequences are MGHDK and SYGVNS. The CDR3 is made up of 16 amino acids. The V segment lost 4 bases and the J segment 2 bases; nucleotides outside the gene matches: 5. The CDR3 DNA reads as TGTGCCAGCAGTGGATGGACAGGGGAGACTAATGAAAAACTGTTTTTT. Protein product: CASSGWTGETNEKLFF.

The chain uses TRBV4-1 and TRBJ1-2; 10 nucleotides line up with TRBD1. The CDR3 sequence is 18 residues long. Losses at the gene ends were 4 bases for V and 0 bases for J; bases not matched to a gene: 11. Germline CDR1 is MGHRA and CDR2 is YSYEKL. CDR3 nucleotide sequence: TGCGCCAGCAGCCGCCCCCGGGACAGGGGCGATGCTAACTATGGCTACACCTTC. Its protein product is CASSRPRDRGDANYGYTF.

The J gene is TRBJ1-2, the V gene TRBV7-9, with a tentative D call TRBD1 (6 bases). The CDR3 is 13 residues long. Trimming took 6 bases from V and 8 from J, leaving 16 bases between them. Germline assignment: CDR1 SEHNR and CDR2 FQNEAQ (reference sequence). The CDR3 DNA reads as TGTGCCAGCAGACTAGTGGGGGCCGGAGGCTACACCTTC. Amino acid sequence: CASRLVGAGGYTF.

This clonotype has a count of ten or more. V is TRBV11-2 and J is TRBJ2-7; a possible D gene is TRBD2 (5 bases). Germline V gene sequence: CDR1 SGHAT, CDR2 FQNNGV. Trimming took 5 bases from V and 2 from J, leaving 13 bases between them. The CDR3 extends over 14 amino acids. The CDR3 bases are TGTGCCAGCAGCCTCACGAGGGTACCCTACGAGCAGTACTTC. It translates to CASSLTRVPYEQYF.

This clonotype was counted ten times or more. The V gene is TRBV14, the J gene TRBJ1-2; 9 positions match TRBD1. Germline CDR1 is SGHDN and CDR2 is FVKESK. Germline trimming cut 6 bases from V and 7 bases from J; bases unmatched to any gene: 9. CDR3 size: 14 residues. In DNA, the CDR3 is TGTGCCAGCAGAGGGGTACAGGGGGCTTCTGGCTACACCTTC. Protein sequence: CASRGVQGASGYTF.

This chain joins TRBV20-1 and TRBJ1-6, with D perhaps matching TRBD1 (6 bases). The CDR3 length is 16 residues. With 2 bases removed from V and 9 bases from J, the gap between germline ends came to 20 bases. In germline, CDR1 is DFQATT, CDR2 SNEGSKA (reference sequence). The CDR3 is CSARHIGQSLSSPLHF. The CDR3 DNA reads TGCAGTGCTAGACACATCGGACAGTCCCTATCTTCACCCCTCCACTTT.

In its sample, this clonotype was seen many times. V and J are TRBV7-9 and TRBJ1-5; 7 bases map to TRBD1. CDR3 length equals 17 residues. V gave up 2 bases and J gave up 3 bases; unmatched junction bases: 10. The germline V gene has CDR1 SEHNR and CDR2 FQNEAQ (reference sequence). The CDR3 sequence is CASSLSQGVTLNQPQHF. CDR3 in DNA: TGTGCCAGCAGCTTAAGTCAGGGGGTCACCCTCAATCAGCCCCAGCATTTT.

The V and J genes are TRBV12-3 or TRBV12-4 and TRBJ1-3; tentatively, D is TRBD1 (5 bases). Trimming pared 5 bases from V and 7 bases from J, leaving 21 bases between. The CDR3 is 16 amino acids. CDR3 bases: TGTGCCAGCAGTCAGGGTGGGGCCGGGAGACCCAACACCATATATTTT. It encodes CASSQGGAGRPNTIYF.

For this clonotype: A read error may be the cause here, since a much bigger clone is one base away. The chain joins TRBV7-9 to TRBJ2-7; 8 bases are a match to TRBD1. The CDR3 is made up of 15 amino acids. Germline values: CDR1 SEHNR, CDR2 FQNEAQ (reference sequence). CDR3 DNA sequence: TGTGCCAGCAGCTACATCCAGGGGGCGCGACACGAGCAGCACTTC. It encodes CASSYIQGARHEQHF.

At least ten counts were recorded for this clonotype. The CDR3 DNA follows: TGTGCCAGCCACACCACAGGGGCCGAGACCCAGTACTTC. Protein product: CASHTTGAETQYF. This chain connects TRBV2 to TRBJ2-5, with TRBD1 identical over 7 bases. The CDR3 sequence is 13 residues long. V lost 8 bases and J lost 5; bases outside the gene matches: 8. The germline gives CDR1 SNHLY, CDR2 FYNNEI.

This clonotype was seen many times. This chain uses TRBV7-8 with TRBJ1-1, with unresolved D. The germline V gene encodes CDR1 SGHVS and CDR2 FQNEAQ. Trimming took off 5 bases at V and 0 bases at J, with 10 bases between the two ends. The CDR3 has 14 amino acids. CDR3: CASSKKTVNTEAFF. The CDR3 DNA follows: TGTGCCAGCAGCAAAAAAACAGTGAACACTGAAGCTTTCTTT.

The V and J genes are TRBV28 and TRBJ2-2; TRBD2 is a possible D gene (5 bases). V dropped 4 bases and J dropped 2 bases, with 14 bases sitting between them. There are 16 residues in the CDR3. The germline V gene encodes CDR1 MDHEN and CDR2 SYDVKM. The CDR3 spells CASSSLRDTNTGELFF. CDR3 DNA: TGTGCCAGCAGTTCCCTCCGGGATACCAACACCGGGGAGCTGTTTTTT.

The chain has TRBV7-8 and TRBJ2-7; perhaps TRBD2 as D (8 bases). Trimming left V 5 bases short and J 4 bases short, with 18 bases between. The CDR3 has 15 residues. CDR1 and CDR2 from the germline V gene are SGHVS and FQNEAQ. CDR3: CASSPGGSGGYEQYF. Written as DNA, the CDR3 is TGTGCCAGCAGCCCAGGGGGGAGCGGGGGTTACGAGCAGTACTTC.

The rearrangement joins TRBV7-9 to TRBJ1-4; D gene uncertain. The germline gives CDR1 SEHNR, CDR2 FQNEAQ (reference sequence). V dropped 6 bases and J dropped 6 bases, with 11 bases sitting between them. The CDR3 totals 13 residues. The CDR3 region is CASRREGDEKLFF. CDR3 in DNA: TGTGCCAGCAGAAGGGAGGGCGATGAAAAACTGTTTTTT. The full variable domain, in which reference TRBV7-9 and TRBJ1-4 provide the parts outside the CDR3, is DTGVSQNPRHKITKRGQNVTFRCDPISEHNRLYWYRQTLGQGPEFLTYFQNEAQLEKSRLLSDRFSAERPKGSFSTLEIQRTEQGDSAMYLCASRREGDEKLFFGSGTQLSVL.

In its sample, this clonotype was seen many times. J is TRBJ1-6 and V is TRBV19, with a tentative D call TRBD1 (6 bases). The CDR3 spans 15 residues. Trimming pared 9 bases from V and 2 bases from J, leaving 14 bases between. In germline, CDR1 is LNHDA, CDR2 SQIVND (reference sequence). This chain's CDR3 is CASSTGTTYNSPLHF. The CDR3 nucleotides read TGTGCCAGCTCGACAGGTACCACCTATAATTCACCCCTCCACTTT.

Comments on this clonotype: It may be a read error: a sequence one base away is much more abundant. This chain links TRBV7-2 with TRBJ1-1, with D uncertain. The CDR3 covers 14 residues. V was trimmed by 5 bases and J by 2 bases, leaving 12 bases between them. Germline lookup yields CDR1 SGHTA and CDR2 FQGNSA. This CDR3 reads CASSAVGRNTEAFF. In DNA, the CDR3 is TGTGCCAGCAGCGCCGTAGGACGCAACACTGAAGCTTTCTTT.

This clonotype was picked up many times. The V and J genes are TRBV4-3 and TRBJ2-3, with 11 bases matching TRBD1. Germline CDR1 reads LGHNA; CDR2 reads YSLEER. The V gene end was trimmed by 0 bases and the J gene end by 4 bases; junction bases not matched to a gene: 6. The CDR3 extends over 17 amino acids. The CDR3 loop is CASSQERDRGLPDTQYF. The DNA for the CDR3 is TGCGCCAGCAGCCAAGAGCGGGACAGGGGGTTACCAGATACGCAGTATTTT.

This clonotype showed up many times. The DNA for the CDR3 is TGTGCCAGCAGCACGACAGGGGGCGCATCGGGAGCTTTCTTT. Protein: CASSTTGGASGAFF. The chain carries TRBV9 and TRBJ1-1; 10 bases match TRBD1. The CDR3 covers 14 residues. Germline V gene sequence: CDR1 SGDLS, CDR2 YYNGEE. Unmatched junction bases numbered 10, after V lost 4 bases and J lost 10 bases.

The V call is TRBV20-1, the J call TRBJ2-5; 7 nucleotides line up with TRBD2. CDR3 length equals 16 residues. Germline trimming cut 0 bases from V and 2 bases from J; bases unmatched to any gene: 9. From germline, CDR1 is DFQATT and CDR2 SNEGSKA (reference sequence). Written as DNA, the CDR3 is TGCAGTGCTAGAGATCAGACTAGCACCCTACAAGAGACCCAGTACTTC. As protein: CSARDQTSTLQETQYF.

This clonotype was picked up many times. The chain joins TRBV19 to TRBJ2-5; either TRBD1 or TRBD2 may fit D (6 bases each). With 3 bases removed from V and 1 base from J, the gap between germline ends came to 12 bases. The germline gives CDR1 LNHDA, CDR2 SQIVND (reference sequence). The CDR3 runs 15 residues. The CDR3: CASSIGGPLQETQYF. Here the CDR3 DNA reads TGTGCCAGTAGTATTGGGGGGCCCCTCCAAGAGACCCAGTACTTC.

This clonotype was seen once. A single base separates this from a much larger clone, so it may be a read error. The J gene is TRBJ2-7, the V gene TRBV5-4; the match to TRBD1 covers 12 bases. Germline V gene sequence: CDR1 SGHNT, CDR2 YYREEE (reference sequence). This CDR3 contains 16 residues. DNA of the CDR3: TGTGCCGGCAGCCCCGGTGGGGGACAGGGGGCGTACGAGCAGTACTTC. Its translation is CAGSPGGGQGAYEQYF. The full variable domain, with the rest looked up from reference TRBV5-4 and TRBJ2-7, is ETGVTQSPTHLIKTRGQQVTLRCSSQSGHNTVSWYQQALGQGPQFIFQYYREEENGRGNFPPRFSGLQFPNYSSELNVNALELDDSALYLCAGSPGGGQGAYEQYFGPGTRLTVT.